This TCR beta chain was sequenced for a study of identical twins. Comments on this clonotype: Its antigen remains unidentified.

TCRdb re-analysed the 5' RACE reads in MiXCR, keeping a single row per CDR3 protein. Among roughly 750,000 distinct CDR3 sequences listed, approximately 22% were seen once. Findings and caveats of the study: The more abundant beta clonotypes in cord blood had fewer insertions, and memory repertoires did not show this.

This same sample was also taken into another study, of T cells expressing NK-cell markers. That investigation notes: The authors sequenced eight donors, of whom seven were HCMV-seropositive and one was seronegative.

What was sequenced was PBMCs. The sequence came from a woman aged 18-29 years in good health.

CDR3 nucleotides: TGCAGTGCTAGCGATATGGGCCAGGGGGAGGCCAATGAGCAGTTCTTC. Translation gives CSASDMGQGEANEQFF. The chain couples TRBV20-1 to TRBJ2-1, with D possibly TRBD1 on 7 matching bases. Germline V gene lookup returns CDR1 DFQATT and CDR2 SNEGSKA (reference sequence). Trimming shortened V by 3 bases and J by 6 bases, and 21 bases separated the two germline ends. This CDR3 spans 16 amino acids.